This section outlines one T cell receptor beta chain sequence together with its context. What antigen it recognizes has not been identified. No base-level quality is on record; no much larger clone is a single base apart. TCRbeta CDR3 regions were amplified from genomic DNA by means of the immunoSEQ Assay, a bias-controlled multiplex PCR. In the paper's pipeline: Within the assay, amplification of reference gene primers was used to estimate how many nucleated cells each sample contained. Sequence reads were collapsed and filtered to measure the absolute abundance of every unique TCRbeta CDR3 rearrangement. For each sample, productive Simpson clonality was calculated as the square root of Simpson's diversity index over productive rearrangements. TCRdb's version of the immuneACCESS table is confined to in-frame rearrangements and falls short of the full clone set. An unresolved V gene accounts for under half of the shortfall where checked; the remainder is of unknown origin. The DNA gave D and trimming, while V, J and clone size come from that table. Present in this sample are approximately 250,000 clones, about 87% of which were seen just once. The top ten constitute roughly 10% of the sample.

This record comes from a study of blood T cell repertoires in COVID-19 (dated by TCRdb to about 2020). In terms of the full investigation: Samples from collaborators originated in the United States, Italy and Spain and spanned both the acute and convalescent phases of COVID-19. Subjects who had been exposed to COVID-19, were actively infected with it, or had recovered from it provided the deeply sampled blood TCRbeta repertoires that made up the dataset. The prospective study material was composed of cDNA or gDNA derived from T cells, B-cell-depleted T cells, or PBMCs. Samples came from the ongoing ImmuneRACE study (first 160 participants) plus 1,254 subjects from 6 global collaborators. A freely available public database, intended as a resource for researchers studying the immune response to SARS-CoV-2, is where the repertoires were released. Where HLA class I and class II types were available, the types were taken from metadata supplied by the sample provider, not from assay-based typing. A de-identified subject ID, COVID-19 status, age in years and sex were almost always included in the sample metadata.

General conclusions and limits of the study: How much clinical and demographic metadata was included differed by source and by participant, and the metadata was provided uncurated.

According to the germline V gene (reference sequence), CDR1 reads LGHDT and CDR2 reads YNNKEL. The CDR3 covers 14 residues, taking in both the cysteine and the phenylalanine. Kept here is only the CDR3 DNA, which spans 42 bases and is read in frame from base 1. V is reduced by 0 bases and J by 2 bases, leaving a spacing of 8 bases between them. In Seattle, one collaborating source enrolled patients while the infection was active and tracked those patients longitudinally over the course of disease. Collaborating institutions collected whole blood in K2EDTA tubes following their own protocols. For TCRbeta analysis, collaborator samples were shipped as frozen whole blood, as isolated PBMCs, or as DNA extracted from either sample type.

The chain couples TRBV3-1 (or the pseudogene TRBV3-2) to TRBJ2-7; the D segment could be TRBD1, given 6 matching bases. The sequence derives from a woman in her 70s with COVID-19, enrolled during active disease. The material sequenced was peripheral blood. The DNA sequence is TGTGCCAGCAGCCAAGACAGGGGACCCTACGAGCAGTACTTC. This translates into CASSQDRGPYEQYF.